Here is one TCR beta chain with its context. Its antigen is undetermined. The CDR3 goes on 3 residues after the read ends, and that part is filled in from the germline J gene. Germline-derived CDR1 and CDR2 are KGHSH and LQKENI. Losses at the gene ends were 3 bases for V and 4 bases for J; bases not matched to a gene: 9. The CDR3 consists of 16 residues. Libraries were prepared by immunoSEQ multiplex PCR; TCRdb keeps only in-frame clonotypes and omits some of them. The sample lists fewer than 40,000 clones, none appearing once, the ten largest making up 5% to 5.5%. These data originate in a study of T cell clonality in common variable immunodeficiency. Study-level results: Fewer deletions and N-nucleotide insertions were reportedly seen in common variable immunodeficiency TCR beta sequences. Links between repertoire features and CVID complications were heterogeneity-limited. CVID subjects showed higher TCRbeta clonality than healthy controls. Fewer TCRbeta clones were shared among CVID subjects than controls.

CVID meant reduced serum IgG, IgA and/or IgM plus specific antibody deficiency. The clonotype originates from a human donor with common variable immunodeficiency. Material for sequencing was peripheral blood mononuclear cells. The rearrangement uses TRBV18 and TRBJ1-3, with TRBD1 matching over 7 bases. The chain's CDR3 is CASSPLTGTAGNTIYF. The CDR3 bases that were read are TGTGCCAGCTCACCCCTCACCGGGACAGCAGGAAACACC.